Below, one T cell receptor beta chain is given with its context. Its target is unknown. Other DNA sequences in the sample encode the same CDR3. CD4+ cell separation produced CD45RA+ naive and CD45RA-negative memory subsets. Repertoires were generated with immunoSEQ multiplex PCR, while TCRdb's copy carries only in-frame clones and drops some. The sample consists of around 2.3 million clones, approximately 94% of them appearing once. These data originate in a study of shared clonotypes between healthy human individuals. Study details: The study used three CD4 naive, three CD4 memory, two CD8 naive and one CD8 memory plate per donor. Study conclusions and caveats: The authors sampled blood alone, and tissue repertoires likely differ.

The sequenced material came from naive CD4+ T cells sorted from blood. Stated subset: CD45RA+ positively selected. The receptor was derived from a man between 18 and 29 years old in good health.

CDR3 DNA sequence: TGTGCCATCAGTGAGTCTGCCGGACCCTACGAGCAGTACTTC. Its protein is CAISESAGPYEQYF. The chain couples TRBV10-3 to TRBJ2-7, with D hard to call. Germline V gene lookup returns CDR1 ENHRY and CDR2 SYGVKD. V gave up 0 bases and J gave up 2 bases, with 8 bases separating them. CDR3 size: 14 residues.